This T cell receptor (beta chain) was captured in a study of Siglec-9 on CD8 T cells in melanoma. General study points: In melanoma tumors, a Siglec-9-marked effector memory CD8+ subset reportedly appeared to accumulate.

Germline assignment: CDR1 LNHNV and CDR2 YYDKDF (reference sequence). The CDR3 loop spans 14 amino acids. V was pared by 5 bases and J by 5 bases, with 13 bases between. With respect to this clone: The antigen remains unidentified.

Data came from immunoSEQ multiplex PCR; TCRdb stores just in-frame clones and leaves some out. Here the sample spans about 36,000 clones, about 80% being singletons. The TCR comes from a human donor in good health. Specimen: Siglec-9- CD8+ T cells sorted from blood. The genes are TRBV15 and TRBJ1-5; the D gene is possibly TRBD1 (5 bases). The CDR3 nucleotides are TGTGCCACCAGCGGAGGGGAGGGCGATCAGCCCCAGCATTTT. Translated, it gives CATSGGEGDQPQHF.